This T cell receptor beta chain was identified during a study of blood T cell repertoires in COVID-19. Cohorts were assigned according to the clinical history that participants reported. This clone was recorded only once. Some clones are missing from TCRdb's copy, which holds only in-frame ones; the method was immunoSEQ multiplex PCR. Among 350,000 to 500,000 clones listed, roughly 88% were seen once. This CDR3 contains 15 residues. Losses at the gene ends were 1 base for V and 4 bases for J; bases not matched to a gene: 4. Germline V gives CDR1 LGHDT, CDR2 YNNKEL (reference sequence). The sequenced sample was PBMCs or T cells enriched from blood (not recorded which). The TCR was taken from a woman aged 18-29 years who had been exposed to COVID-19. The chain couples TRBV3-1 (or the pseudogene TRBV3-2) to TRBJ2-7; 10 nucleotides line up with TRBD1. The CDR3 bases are TGTGCCAGCAGCCAAGGGTGGACAGGGGGGTACGAGCAGTACTTC. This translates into CASSQGWTGGYEQYF.